This TCR beta chain was recovered during a study of T-cell reconstitution after alpha-beta-depleted transplantation in children. Germline CDR1 reads MDHEN; CDR2 reads SYDVKM. V dropped 9 bases and J dropped 2 bases, with 13 bases sitting between them. The CDR3 runs 13 residues. Library preparation (for TCRbeta) was performed with unique molecular identifiers. TCRdb itself ran the PCR reads through MiXCR, one entry per CDR3 protein. The sample carries 500,000 to 750,000 distinct CDR3 sequences, over 20% recorded once. The sequence came from a boy younger than two with Wiskott-Aldrich syndrome, due to receive a stem cell transplant. The sample here was PBMCs, taken before TCRalphabeta/CD19-depleted stem cell transplant. This rearrangement joins TRBV28 to TRBJ1-1; D perhaps matches TRBD1 (5 bases). CDR3 DNA sequence: TGTGCCAGTTTCCACGACAGAAACACTGAAGCTTTCTTT. Residues: CASFHDRNTEAFF.